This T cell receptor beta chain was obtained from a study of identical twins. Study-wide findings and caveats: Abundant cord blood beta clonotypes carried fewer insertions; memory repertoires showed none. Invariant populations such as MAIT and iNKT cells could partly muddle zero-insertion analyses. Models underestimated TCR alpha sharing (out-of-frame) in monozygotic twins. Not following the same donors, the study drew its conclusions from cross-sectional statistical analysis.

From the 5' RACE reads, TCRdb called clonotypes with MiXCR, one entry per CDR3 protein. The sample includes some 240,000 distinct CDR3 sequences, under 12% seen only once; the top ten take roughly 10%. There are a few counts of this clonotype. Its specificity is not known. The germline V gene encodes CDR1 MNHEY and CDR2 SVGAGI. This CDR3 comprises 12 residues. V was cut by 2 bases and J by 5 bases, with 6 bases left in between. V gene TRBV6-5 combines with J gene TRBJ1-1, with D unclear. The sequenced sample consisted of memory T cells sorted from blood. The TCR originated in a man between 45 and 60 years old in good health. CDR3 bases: TGTGCCAGCAGTTACATGGGTACTGAAGCTTTCTTT. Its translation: CASSYMGTEAFF.